This TCR beta chain was recorded in a study of response to subunit inactivated influenza vaccine. Regarding the study as a whole: The authors suggested that few new T cells are recruited per seasonal influenza vaccination.

A word on this clonotype: Its target is not known.

TCRdb passed the RT-PCR reads through MiXCR, listing each CDR3 protein once. The repertoire holds 500,000 to 600,000 distinct CDR3 sequences, roughly 15% seen once, with 8.5% to 14% in the top ten. The V end was cut by 6 bases, the J end by 0 bases, with 12 bases between. This CDR3 contains 14 residues. CDR1 is ENHRY, CDR2 SYGVKD, per germline. The sequenced sample was PBMCs from blood, obtained about 11 days after vaccination. This sequence joins TRBV10-3 and TRBJ2-7; tentative D call: TRBD2 (6 bases). The TCR comes from a man aged 50-59 years who received an inactivated influenza vaccine. The CDR3 DNA reads TGTGCCATCAGGGGCGGAGCGGGCTCCTACGAGCAGTACTTC. Its translation: CAIRGGAGSYEQYF.